The text below deals with one T cell receptor (beta chain). The antigen is undetermined. With molecular barcodes, quantitative 5'-RACE was used to make the TCR beta libraries. Each CDR3 protein gets one entry after TCRdb re-called the 5' RACE reads with MiXCR. The repertoire holds over 600,000 distinct CDR3 sequences, with 19% as singletons. The CDR3 sequence is 15 residues long. The germline V gene has CDR1 SNHLY and CDR2 FYNNEI. Germline trimming cut 0 bases from V and 5 bases from J; bases unmatched to any gene: 6. The data derive from a study of CD8 T cells in ankylosing spondylitis. Study results and caveats: Disease-linked clones were CD8+ and relatively rare in peripheral blood. In ankylosing spondylitis blood, a motif of several highly homologous TCR beta variants appeared characteristic. According to the report, clones linked to the disease were significantly enriched in matched synovial fluid samples taken from ankylosing spondylitis patients. Past research had described some motif variants in reactive arthritis synovial fluid and blood.

The specimen sequenced was blood, either unsorted or a sorted T cell fraction (not recorded which). This TCR was sampled from a male donor with ankylosing spondylitis. This rearrangement joins TRBV2 to TRBJ2-5, with 7 nucleotides matching TRBD2. The DNA for the CDR3 is TGTGCCAGCAGTGAAGCGCTCGGGGGGAGCGAGACCCAGTACTTC. It translates to CASSEALGGSETQYF.